This T cell receptor beta chain was profiled in a study of HIV-infected children after antiretroviral therapy interruption. Study-level information: Weeks 0, 12, interruption end (24 or 48), and about 3 years post-study gave interruption-arm samples.

As for treatment: PENTA 11 planned treatment interruption arm or continuous ART arm. By share, this clonotype ranks as medium-sized. V dropped 7 bases and J dropped 1 base, with 13 bases sitting between them. The CDR3 has 14 residues. The germline CDR1 and CDR2 sequences are SGHTA and FQGTGA. The TCR library was built from RNA with a 3' RACE protocol and unique molecular identifiers. Each CDR3 protein is one row after TCRdb ran MiXCR on the 3' RACE reads. Of 6,000 to 7,500 distinct CDR3 sequences in the sample, approximately 15% were seen once. The sample here was CD45RO+ CD8+ T cells from PBMCs, pooled from several time points, taken from a donor given antiretroviral therapy, either interrupted or continuous. The subset: memory CD8+ CD45RO+ CD45RA- T cells. The chain joins TRBV7-3 to TRBJ1-1; D might be TRBD1 (5 bases). The source is a pool of human donors with HIV. In DNA form, the CDR3 reads TGTGCCAGCACCCGGGGGGTTGGGAACACTGAAGCTTTCTTT. This encodes CASTRGVGNTEAFF.